The clone carrying this T cell receptor beta chain was counted once. This record comes from a study of blood T cell repertoires in COVID-19. As for the study in general: Researchers got acute and convalescent COVID-19 samples from the United States, Italy and Spain. PBMCs, B-cell-depleted T cells, or T cells were the source of the cDNA or gDNA that made up the material.

The ends lost 0 bases at V and 9 bases at J; junction bases unmatched: 9. The CDR3 runs 16 residues. CDR1 is SGHVS and CDR2 is FQNEAQ in the germline V gene. Original processing methods: Reference gene primer amplification gave nucleated cell count estimates. Libraries were prepared by immunoSEQ multiplex PCR; TCRdb keeps only in-frame clonotypes and omits some of them. V and J calls plus clone size are reproduced from that table; the DNA served to infer D and trimming. In the table there are about 190,000 clones, 75% to 90% of which are singletons. The chain carries TRBV7-8 and TRBJ1-3; 9 nucleotides line up with TRBD1. Source material: peripheral blood. The clonotype comes from a man aged 40-49 years with acute or convalescent COVID-19. The CDR3 reads CASSLAMDRGRGTIYF. DNA for the CDR3: TGTGCCAGCAGCTTAGCGATGGACAGGGGACGGGGCACCATATATTTT.